This section outlines one T cell receptor (beta chain) sequence together with its context. Germline V gene lookup returns CDR1 SGHRS and CDR2 YFSETQ. V lost 4 bases and J lost 6, with 16 bases in between. CDR3 length: 14 amino acids. This entry is derived from a study of blood T cell repertoires in COVID-19. Study as a whole: Acute and convalescent COVID-19 specimens originated in the United States, Italy and Spain. T cells, B-cell-depleted T cells, or PBMCs provided the cDNA or gDNA that served as material.

Some clones are missing from TCRdb's copy, which holds only in-frame ones; the method was immunoSEQ multiplex PCR. The top ten hold around 6% of the sample, which has hundreds of thousands of clones, around 87% seen once. This chain uses TRBV5-1 with TRBJ1-2, with TRBD1 as a possible D gene (5 bases). The origin of this receptor is a woman in her 50s with COVID-19, enrolled during active disease. The specimen was peripheral blood. CDR3 protein: CASSARREAHGYTF. CDR3 in DNA: TGCGCCAGCAGCGCCCGCAGGGAGGCACATGGCTACACCTTC. The variable domain in full, with the rest retrieved from reference TRBV5-1 and TRBJ1-2, is KAGVTQTPRYLIKTRGQQVTLSCSPISGHRSVSWYQQTPGQGLQFLFEYFSETQRNKGNFPGRFSGRQFSNSRSEMNVSTLELGDSALYLCASSARREAHGYTFGSGTRLTVV.